The clone carrying this T cell receptor (beta chain) was detected a few times. Antigen unknown. The record originates from a study of CD8 T cells in ankylosing spondylitis. General study results and limits: Made up of about eight highly homologous variants, a TCR beta motif appeared characteristic of ankylosing spondylitis blood. Relatively scarce in peripheral blood, disease-linked clones were CD8+. Past research had described some motif variants in reactive arthritis synovial fluid and blood. Matched ankylosing spondylitis synovial fluid reportedly showed significant enrichment of disease-linked clones.

Using quantitative 5'-RACE with molecular barcodes, the authors made TCR beta libraries. TCRdb ran MiXCR on the 5' RACE reads and lists one entry per CDR3 protein. The sample contains approximately 550,000 distinct CDR3 sequences, roughly an eighth of which appear only once. The TCR was taken from a male donor with ankylosing spondylitis. Sequences were obtained from blood, either unsorted or a sorted T cell fraction (not recorded which).

CDR3 bases: TGTGCCAGCAGCCAGTGGGGGGAAGCTAACTATGGCTACACCTTC. Protein product: CASSQWGEANYGYTF. V usage is TRBV7-8 and J usage is TRBJ1-2; a weak D match, TRBD1 (5 bases). CDR1 SGHVS and CDR2 FQNEAQ come from the germline V gene. Trimming removed 5 bases from V and 0 bases from J, with 13 bases in between. CDR3 length: 15 amino acids.